One sample yielded the 8 T cell receptor beta chains listed below, sequenced in a study of cytotoxic CD8 clonotypes in ibrutinib-treated CLL. Some clones are missing from TCRdb's copy, which holds only in-frame ones; the method was immunoSEQ multiplex PCR. The sample shows fewer than 400,000 clones, roughly 70% of them seen only once. The sequenced sample was PBMCs, obtained after 36 months of ibrutinib treatment. The receptors come from a human donor with chronic lymphocytic leukemia.

A few counts support this clone. The genes are TRBV4-1 and TRBJ1-2, with 11 bases matching TRBD1. V was clipped by 3 bases and J by 6 bases; unmatched bases: 9. The CDR3 runs 16 residues. CDR1 is MGHRA, CDR2 YSYEKL, per germline. CDR3 nucleotide sequence: TGCGCCAGCAGCCATCCCCGGACAGGGGGCGCAGATGGCTACACCTTC. It encodes CASSHPRTGGADGYTF.

This clone was recorded once. The chain is built from TRBV11-3 and TRBJ2-3, with a weak D call TRBD2 (5 bases). Trimming took 1 base from V and 4 from J, leaving 12 bases between them. The CDR3 is made up of 15 amino acids. In germline, CDR1 is SGHNT, CDR2 YENEEA. The CDR3 sequence: CASSLVASPADTQYF. CDR3 in DNA: TGTGCCAGCAGCTTAGTAGCTAGCCCCGCAGATACGCAGTATTTT.

This sequence joins TRBV25-1 and TRBJ2-3, with D possibly matching TRBD2 (6 bases). The germline V and J ends were trimmed by 3 bases and 8 bases, with 21 bases remaining between them. This CDR3 has 16 residues. From germline, CDR1 is MGHDK and CDR2 SYGVNS. The CDR3 region is CASSDGGGGRRGTQYF. The DNA for the CDR3 is TGTGCCAGCAGTGATGGTGGGGGAGGAAGGCGGGGTACGCAGTATTTT.

The V call is TRBV15, the J call TRBJ1-1; 10 positions match TRBD1. The CDR3 sequence is 16 residues long. Germline CDR1 LNHNV, CDR2 YYDKDF (reference sequence). V shed 2 bases, J shed 0 bases, and the junction held 3 bases outside the gene matches. In DNA, the CDR3 is TGTGCCACCAGCAGACAGACAGGGGGCATGAACACTGAAGCTTTCTTT. As protein: CATSRQTGGMNTEAFF.

This clone has only a few counts. J is TRBJ1-3 and V is TRBV7-3, with D maybe TRBD1 (6 bases). V lost 3 bases and J 0 bases, leaving 9 bases between the germline ends. The CDR3 is made up of 15 amino acids. Germline V gives CDR1 SGHTA, CDR2 FQGTGA. CDR3 DNA: TGTGCCAGCAGCTTCAGGGGAGGCTCTGGAAACACCATATATTTT. Translation gives CASSFRGGSGNTIYF.

The chain recombines TRBV18 with TRBJ2-6; D is ambiguous. V lost 3 bases, J lost 2 bases, and 11 bases lay in between. Germline V gives CDR1 KGHSH, CDR2 LQKENI. The CDR3 sequence is 16 residues long. Written as DNA, the CDR3 is TGTGCCAGCTCACCGCCCGGTTTAACTGGGGCCAACGTCCTGACTTTC. It encodes CASSPPGLTGANVLTF.

The chain employs TRBV30 and TRBJ2-4; D unclear. The CDR3 totals 14 residues. Trimming took 5 bases from V and 1 from J, leaving 12 bases between them. Germline CDR1 is GTSNPN and CDR2 is SVGIG (reference sequence). CDR3 sequence (DNA): TGTGCCTGGGTGGATTACGGGGCCAAAAACATTCAGTACTTC. Protein: CAWVDYGAKNIQYF. Using reference TRBV30 and TRBJ2-4 for the parts outside the CDR3, the full variable domain is SQTIHQWPATLVQPVGSPLSLECTVEGTSNPNLYWYRQAAGRGLQLLFYSVGIGQISSEVPQNLSASRPQDRQFILSSKKLLLSDSGFYLCAWVDYGAKNIQYFGAGTRLSVL.

This clone was observed a handful of times. This chain joins TRBV28 and TRBJ2-7; 8 bases map to TRBD1. The CDR3 covers 15 residues. Trimming took 2 bases from V and 0 from J; bases not matched to a gene: 3. Germline V gives CDR1 MDHEN, CDR2 SYDVKM. The CDR3 region has the DNA TGTGCCAGCAGTTTAGCCGGACAGGGCTCCTACGAGCAGTACTTC. Translated, it gives CASSLAGQGSYEQYF.